The T cell receptor beta chain described here comes from a study of cytomegalovirus exposure and HLA in healthy donors. General observations from the study: An analysis was carried out at a later point. It showed that HLA-associated TCR beta chains were more clonally expanded than equally common non-associated chains. For most TCR sequences rarity was the rule, although some public TCRs occurred in many donors. Reports indicated that the classifier achieved high specificity and sensitivity in diagnosing cytomegalovirus status.

To note about this clone: Its matching antigen is unknown.

The ends were cut back, 4 bases at V and 5 bases at J, with 15 bases in the middle. The CDR3 is made up of 15 amino acids. The germline V gene encodes CDR1 SGHTA and CDR2 FQGNSA. The PCR employed 60 Vbeta primers together with 13 Jbeta primers. Clones were read by immunoSEQ multiplex PCR, and TCRdb kept only the in-frame ones, dropping some. Here the sample spans about 190,000 clones, approximately 78% being singletons. The chain uses TRBV7-2 and TRBJ2-1; TRBD2 might be the D (7 bases). This receptor was obtained from a woman aged 30 to 39 in good health and CMV-seropositive. The sequenced material came from PBMCs. The CDR3 DNA follows: TGTGCCAGCAGCTCCCCTCGGGGGGCTAACAATGAGCAGTTCTTC. This sequence encodes CASSSPRGANNEQFF.